This TCR beta chain was observed in a study of cytomegalovirus exposure and HLA in healthy donors. Findings and limits, study-wide: Analysis performed later showed TCR beta chains linked to HLA being more clonally expanded than equally common others. Analyses of presence and absence presupposed an approximately uniform sequencing depth across donors.

A multiplex PCR was run with 60 Vbeta primers and 13 Jbeta primers. Measured with immunoSEQ multiplex PCR; TCRdb has only the in-frame clones, and not every one. The top ten clones hold under 11% of a sample with about 140,000 clones, around two thirds of them seen once. There are 16 residues in the CDR3. V shed 3 bases and J 9 bases; nucleotides not matched to a gene: 13. Germline CDR1 and CDR2: SGHAT and FQNNGV. This clone was picked up a small number of times. Its antigen is not known. Among the donors, all were healthy bone marrow donors. This rearrangement joins TRBV11-2 to TRBJ2-1; 8 nucleotides align to TRBD2. Source material: PBMCs. The clonotype was recovered from a man aged 30-40 years in good health and CMV-seropositive. The CDR3: CASSLTEREFGIEQFF. The CDR3 nucleotides read TGTGCCAGCAGCTTGACCGAGCGGGAGTTTGGCATTGAGCAGTTCTTC.